The sequence of this TCR beta chain was determined in a study of shared clonotypes between healthy human individuals. The study drew its donors from healthy HIV-negative adults without recent acute infections or vaccinations. The CDR3 is 14 amino acids. V dropped 8 bases and J dropped 1 base, with 15 bases sitting between them. Germline loops: CDR1 SNHLY, CDR2 FYNNEI. Repertoires were generated with immunoSEQ multiplex PCR, while TCRdb's copy carries only in-frame clones and drops some. This table has 1,400,000 or so clones, approximately 98.5% appearing once. Study-level points and caveats: Sharing across four donors was seen in 5% to 5.5% of naive CD4 clonotypes. Naive subsets usually exceeded memory subsets in estimated richness.

As for this clone: Its matching antigen is unknown.

This TCR was recovered from a man aged 25-45 years in good health. The chain links TRBV2 to TRBJ2-7; tentatively, D is TRBD2 (5 bases). The sample taken for sequencing was naive CD4+ T cells sorted from blood. Noted subset: CD45RA+ positively selected. The CDR3 DNA reads as TGTGCCAGCGAGGGCCGGATAGCTTCCTACGAGCAGTACTTC. Residues: CASEGRIASYEQYF.